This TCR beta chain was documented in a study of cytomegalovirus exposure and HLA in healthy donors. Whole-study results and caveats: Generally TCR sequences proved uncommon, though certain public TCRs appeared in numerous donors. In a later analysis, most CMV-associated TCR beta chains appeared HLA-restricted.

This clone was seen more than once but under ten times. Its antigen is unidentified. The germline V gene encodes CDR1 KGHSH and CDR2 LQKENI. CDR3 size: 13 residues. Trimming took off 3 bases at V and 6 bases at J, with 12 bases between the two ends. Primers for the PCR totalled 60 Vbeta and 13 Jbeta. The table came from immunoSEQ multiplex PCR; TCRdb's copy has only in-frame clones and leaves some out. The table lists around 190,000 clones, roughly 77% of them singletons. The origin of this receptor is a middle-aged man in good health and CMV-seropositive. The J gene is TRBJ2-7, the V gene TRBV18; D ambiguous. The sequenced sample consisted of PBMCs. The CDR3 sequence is CASSPLREVEQYF. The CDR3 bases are TGTGCCAGCTCACCCCTCAGAGAGGTCGAGCAGTACTTC.